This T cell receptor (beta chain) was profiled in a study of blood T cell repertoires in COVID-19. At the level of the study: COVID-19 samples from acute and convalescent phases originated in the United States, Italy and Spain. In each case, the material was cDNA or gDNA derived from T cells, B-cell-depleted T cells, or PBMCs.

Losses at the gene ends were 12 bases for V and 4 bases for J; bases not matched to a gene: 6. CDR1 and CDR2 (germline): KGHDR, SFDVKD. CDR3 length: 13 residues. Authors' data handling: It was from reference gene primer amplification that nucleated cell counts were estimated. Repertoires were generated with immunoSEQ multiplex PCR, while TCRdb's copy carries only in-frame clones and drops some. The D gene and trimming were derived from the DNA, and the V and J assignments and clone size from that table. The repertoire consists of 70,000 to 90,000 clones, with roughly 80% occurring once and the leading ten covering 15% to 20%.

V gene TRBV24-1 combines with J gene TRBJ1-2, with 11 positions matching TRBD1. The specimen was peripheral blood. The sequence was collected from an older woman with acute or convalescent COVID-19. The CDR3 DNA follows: TGTGCCGTGGGACAGGGGGACGGCTATGGCTACACCTTC. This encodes CAVGQGDGYGYTF.